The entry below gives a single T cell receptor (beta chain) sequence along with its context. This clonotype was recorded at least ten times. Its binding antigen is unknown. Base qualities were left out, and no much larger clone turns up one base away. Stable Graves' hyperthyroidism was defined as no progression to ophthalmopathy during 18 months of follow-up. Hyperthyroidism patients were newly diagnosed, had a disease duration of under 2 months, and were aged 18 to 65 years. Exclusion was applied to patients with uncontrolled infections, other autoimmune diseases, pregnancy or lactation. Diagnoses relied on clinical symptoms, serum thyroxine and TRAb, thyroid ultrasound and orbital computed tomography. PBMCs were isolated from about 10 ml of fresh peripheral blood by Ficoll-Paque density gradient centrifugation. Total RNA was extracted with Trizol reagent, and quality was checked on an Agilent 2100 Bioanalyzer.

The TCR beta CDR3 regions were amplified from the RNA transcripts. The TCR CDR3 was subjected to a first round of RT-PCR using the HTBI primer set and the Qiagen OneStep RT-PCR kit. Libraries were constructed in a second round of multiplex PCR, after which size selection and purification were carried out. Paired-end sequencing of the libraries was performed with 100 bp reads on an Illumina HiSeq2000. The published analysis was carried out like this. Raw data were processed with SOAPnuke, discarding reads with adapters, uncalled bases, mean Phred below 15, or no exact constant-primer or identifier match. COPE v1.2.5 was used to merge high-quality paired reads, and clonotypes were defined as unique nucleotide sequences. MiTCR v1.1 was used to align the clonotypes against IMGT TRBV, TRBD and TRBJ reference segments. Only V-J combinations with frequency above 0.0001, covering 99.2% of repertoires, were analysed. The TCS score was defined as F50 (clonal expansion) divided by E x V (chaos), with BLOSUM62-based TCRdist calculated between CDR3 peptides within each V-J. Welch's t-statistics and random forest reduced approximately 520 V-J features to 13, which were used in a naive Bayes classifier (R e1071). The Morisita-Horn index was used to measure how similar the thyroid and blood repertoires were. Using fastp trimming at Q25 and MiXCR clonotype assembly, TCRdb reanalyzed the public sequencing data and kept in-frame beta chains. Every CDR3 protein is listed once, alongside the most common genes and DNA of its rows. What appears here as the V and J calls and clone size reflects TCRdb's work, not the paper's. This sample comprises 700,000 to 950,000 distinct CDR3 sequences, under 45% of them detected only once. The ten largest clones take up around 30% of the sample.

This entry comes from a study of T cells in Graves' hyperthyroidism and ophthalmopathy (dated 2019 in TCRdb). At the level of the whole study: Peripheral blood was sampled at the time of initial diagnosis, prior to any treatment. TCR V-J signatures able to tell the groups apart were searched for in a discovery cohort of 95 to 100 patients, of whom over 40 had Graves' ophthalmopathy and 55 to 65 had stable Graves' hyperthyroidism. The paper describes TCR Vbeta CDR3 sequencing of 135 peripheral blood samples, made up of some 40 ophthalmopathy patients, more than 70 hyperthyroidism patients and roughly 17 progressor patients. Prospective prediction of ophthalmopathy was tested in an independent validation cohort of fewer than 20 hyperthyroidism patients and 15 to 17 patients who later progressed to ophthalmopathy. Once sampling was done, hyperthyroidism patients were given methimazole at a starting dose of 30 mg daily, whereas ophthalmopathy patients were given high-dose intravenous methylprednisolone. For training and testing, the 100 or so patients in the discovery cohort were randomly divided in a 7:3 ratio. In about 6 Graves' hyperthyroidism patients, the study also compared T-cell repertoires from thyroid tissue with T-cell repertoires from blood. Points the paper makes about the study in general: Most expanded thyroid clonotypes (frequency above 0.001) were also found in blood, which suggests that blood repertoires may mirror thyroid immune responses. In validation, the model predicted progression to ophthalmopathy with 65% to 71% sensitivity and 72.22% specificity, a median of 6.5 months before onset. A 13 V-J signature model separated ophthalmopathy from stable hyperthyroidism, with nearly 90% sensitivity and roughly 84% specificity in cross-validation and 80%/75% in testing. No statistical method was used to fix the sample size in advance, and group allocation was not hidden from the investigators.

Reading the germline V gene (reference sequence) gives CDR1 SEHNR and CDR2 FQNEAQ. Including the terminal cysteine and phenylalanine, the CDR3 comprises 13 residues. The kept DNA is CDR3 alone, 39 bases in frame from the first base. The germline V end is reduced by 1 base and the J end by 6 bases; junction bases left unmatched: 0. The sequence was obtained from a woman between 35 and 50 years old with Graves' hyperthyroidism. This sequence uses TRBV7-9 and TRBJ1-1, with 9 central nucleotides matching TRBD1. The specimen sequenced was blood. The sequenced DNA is TGTGCCAGCAGCTTAGGGGACAGGGCTGAAGCTTTCTTT. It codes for CASSLGDRAEAFF. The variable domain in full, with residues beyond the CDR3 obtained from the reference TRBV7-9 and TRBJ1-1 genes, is DTGVSQNPRHKITKRGQNVTFRCDPISEHNRLYWYRQTLGQGPEFLTYFQNEAQLEKSRLLSDRFSAERPKGSFSTLEIQRTEQGDSAMYLCASSLGDRAEAFFGQGTRLTVV.